This is a list of T cell receptor beta chains from one sample in a study of cytomegalovirus exposure and HLA in healthy donors. TCRdb's copy holds only in-frame clones and misses some; the assay was immunoSEQ multiplex PCR. The sample contains under 200,000 clones, 68% of which appear only once. Sequencing was done on a sample of PBMCs. These receptors all stem from a man aged 50 to 60 in good health and CMV-seronegative. CDR3s include the opening cysteine and the closing phenylalanine or tryptophan. D genes are given only for firm matches. The size field is filled for only some rows; it gives once, few, many or a size class.

d_call cdr3_length j_call v_call clone_size cdr3_aa cdr3_nt
TRBD1 14 TRBJ1-2 TRBV5-4 . CASSFPDRGAGYTF TGTGCCAGCAGCTTCCCCGACAGGGGTGCTGGCTACACCTTC
. 15 TRBJ1-1 TRBV5-1 few CASSLTGIMNTEAFF TGCGCCAGCAGCTTGACAGGCATCATGAACACTGAAGCTTTCTTT
. 15 TRBJ2-3 TRBV7-2 . CASSPQGSVTDTQYF TGTGCCAGCAGCCCACAGGGTAGCGTCACAGATACGCAGTATTTT
TRBD1 14 TRBJ1-1 TRBV7-2 . CASSAQGVNTEAFF TGTGCCAGCAGCGCACAGGGGGTGAACACTGAAGCTTTCTTT
. 16 TRBJ2-3 TRBV7-6 . CASSLGEGWSTDTQYF TGTGCCAGCAGCTTAGGAGAGGGATGGAGCACAGATACGCAGTATTTT
TRBD1 16 TRBJ1-5 TRBV28 . CASSPWTGYSNQPQHF TGTGCCAGCAGCCCTTGGACAGGGTACAGCAATCAGCCCCAGCATTTT
TRBD1 15 TRBJ1-1 TRBV6-5 . CASRGQGAGNTEAFF TGTGCCAGCAGGGGCCAGGGGGCAGGGAACACTGAAGCTTTCTTT
TRBD2 19 TRBJ2-3 TRBV10-3 . CAISESTGTSGGGTDTQYF TGTGCCATCAGTGAGTCGACGGGGACTAGCGGGGGGGGCACAGATACGCAGTATTTT
TRBD1 15 TRBJ1-4 TRBV19 . CASSPGQGVNEKLFF TGTGCCAGTAGCCCGGGACAGGGGGTTAATGAAAAACTGTTTTTT
TRBD1 13 TRBJ1-5 TRBV7-2 few CASSVDRDQPQHF TGTGCCAGCAGCGTGGACAGGGATCAGCCCCAGCATTTT
TRBD1 16 TRBJ1-3 TRBV13 . CASSPRQGKPGNTIYF TGTGCCAGCAGCCCACGACAGGGAAAGCCCGGAAACACCATATATTTT
. 14 TRBJ1-5 TRBV28 . CASSLYQGNQPQHF TGTGCCAGCAGTTTATATCAGGGCAATCAGCCCCAGCATTTT
. 14 TRBJ1-2 TRBV28 . CASSKGGSYYGYTF TGTGCCAGCAGCAAGGGGGGGTCCTACTATGGCTACACCTTC
. 16 TRBJ1-3 TRBV5-1 . CASSLVAGGVGNTIYF TGCGCCAGCAGCTTGGTAGCGGGAGGGGTTGGAAACACCATATATTTT
. 14 TRBJ2-7 TRBV15 . CATSRAGASYEQYF TGTGCCACCAGCAGAGCCGGAGCTTCCTACGAGCAGTACTTC
. 14 TRBJ2-7 TRBV18 . CASSPPAPSYEQYF TGTGCCAGCTCACCACCGGCCCCCTCCTACGAGCAGTACTTC
TRBD2 16 TRBJ2-1 TRBV5-1 . CASSLLAGGQDNEQFF TGCGCCAGCAGCTTGTTAGCGGGGGGGCAAGATAATGAGCAGTTCTTC
. 13 TRBJ1-1 TRBV11-2 . CASSLQENTEAFF TGTGCCAGCAGCTTACAGGAGAACACTGAAGCTTTCTTT
. 14 TRBJ1-1 TRBV4-2 few CASSPGGGNSEAFF TGTGCCAGCAGCCCGGGTGGAGGAAATAGTGAAGCTTTCTTT
. 13 TRBJ2-5 TRBV7-9 . CASDRSLQETQYF TGTGCCAGCGACAGGAGCCTCCAAGAGACCCAGTACTTC
TRBD2 18 TRBJ2-3 TRBV6-1 once CASSEGRGSGVGTDTQYF TGTGCCAGCAGTGAAGGAAGGGGTAGCGGGGTAGGGACAGATACGCAGTATTTT
TRBD1 14 TRBJ2-5 TRBV28 . CASTEGQEQETQYF TGTGCCAGCACAGAGGGACAGGAACAAGAGACCCAGTACTTC
TRBD1 16 TRBJ1-3 TRBV19 . CASSIEDRYSGNTIYF TGTGCCAGTAGTATAGAGGACAGGTACTCTGGAAACACCATATATTTT
TRBD1 12 TRBJ1-2 TRBV2 few CATGGQTYGYTF TGTGCCACCGGGGGACAGACCTATGGCTACACCTTC
. 15 TRBJ1-1 TRBV11-2 . CASSLVPEGNTEAFF TGTGCCAGCAGCTTAGTCCCCGAGGGTAACACTGAAGCTTTCTTT
TRBD1 17 TRBJ1-2 TRBV4-1 . CASSLIWEAGGDYGYTF TGCGCCAGCAGCCTTATTTGGGAGGCAGGGGGAGACTATGGCTACACCTTC
TRBD1 16 TRBJ2-2 TRBV7-2 few CASSYRQGAGAGELFF TGTGCCAGCAGTTATCGACAGGGGGCGGGTGCCGGGGAGCTGTTTTTT
TRBD1 16 TRBJ2-3 TRBV5-1 . CASSSFDRAGTDTQYF TGCGCCAGCAGCTCTTTCGACAGGGCCGGGACAGATACGCAGTATTTT
. 14 TRBJ1-3 TRBV28 . CASSAPGSGNTIYF TGTGCCAGCAGTGCCCCGGGCTCTGGAAACACCATATATTTT
. 14 TRBJ2-6 TRBV6-4 . CASSDLAGANVLTF TGTGCCAGCAGTGACCTGGCAGGGGCCAACGTCCTGACTTTC
. 13 TRBJ1-1 TRBV6-5 once CASYTGLNTEAFF TGTGCCAGCTATACAGGGTTGAACACTGAAGCTTTCTTT
TRBD1 16 TRBJ2-7 TRBV5-1 few CASSSAPGQGAREQYF TGCGCCAGCAGCTCGGCTCCGGGACAGGGGGCTCGGGAGCAGTACTTC
TRBD2 17 TRBJ2-3 TRBV5-1 . CASSFGLAGGTIHPQYF TGCGCCAGCAGCTTCGGGCTAGCGGGGGGTACGATACATCCGCAGTATTTT
. 13 TRBJ2-7 TRBV10-3 . CAISASVAYEQYF TGTGCCATCAGTGCGTCGGTAGCCTACGAGCAGTACTTC
TRBD1 14 TRBJ1-2 TRBV7-6 . CASSSGQGHYGYTF TGTGCCAGCAGCTCGGGACAGGGTCACTATGGCTACACCTTC
TRBD1 15 TRBJ2-4 TRBV5-1 . CASSQADRVRDIQYF TGCGCCAGCAGCCAAGCGGACAGGGTTAGGGACATTCAGTACTTC
. 15 TRBJ1-2 TRBV7-8 . CASSSPDIANYGYTF TGTGCCAGCAGCTCCCCAGACATAGCTAACTATGGCTACACCTTC